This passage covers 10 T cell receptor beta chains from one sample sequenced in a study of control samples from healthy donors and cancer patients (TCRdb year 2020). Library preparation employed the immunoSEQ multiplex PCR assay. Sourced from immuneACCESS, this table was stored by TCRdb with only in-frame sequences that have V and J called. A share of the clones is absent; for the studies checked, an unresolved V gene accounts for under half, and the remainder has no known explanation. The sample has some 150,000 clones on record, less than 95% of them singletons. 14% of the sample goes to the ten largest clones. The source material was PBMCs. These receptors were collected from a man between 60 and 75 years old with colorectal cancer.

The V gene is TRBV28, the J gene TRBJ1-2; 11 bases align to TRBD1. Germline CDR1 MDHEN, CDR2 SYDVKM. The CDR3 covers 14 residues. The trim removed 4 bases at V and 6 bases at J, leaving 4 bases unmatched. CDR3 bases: TGTGCCAGCAGTTCAGGACAGGGGGCGGATGGCTACACCTTC. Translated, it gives CASSSGQGADGYTF.

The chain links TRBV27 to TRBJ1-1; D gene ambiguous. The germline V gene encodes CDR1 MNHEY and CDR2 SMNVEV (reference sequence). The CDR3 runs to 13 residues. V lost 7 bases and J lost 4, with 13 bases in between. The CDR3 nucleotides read TGTGCCAGCAAATGGGAGGTGGGCACTGAAGCTTTCTTT. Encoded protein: CASKWEVGTEAFF.

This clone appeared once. In DNA, the CDR3 is TGCGCCAGCAGTGAGTCGTGGTCCGAGCAGTACTTC. Protein sequence: CASSESWSEQYF. The J gene is TRBJ2-7, the V gene TRBV10-2; the D is unclear. The CDR3 runs 12 residues. The ends were cut back, 0 bases at V and 6 bases at J, with 6 bases in the middle. Per germline, CDR1 WSHSY and CDR2 SAAADI.

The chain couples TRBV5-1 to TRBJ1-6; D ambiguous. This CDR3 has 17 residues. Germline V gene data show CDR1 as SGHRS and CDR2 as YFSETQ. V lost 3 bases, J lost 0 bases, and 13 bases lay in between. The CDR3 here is CASSSTPGASYNSPLHF. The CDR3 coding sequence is TGCGCCAGCAGCTCAACTCCAGGTGCCTCCTATAATTCACCCCTCCACTTT.

The chain's CDR3 is CASSRDRYSSYEQYF. The CDR3 DNA reads as TGTGCCAGCAGCCGGGACAGGTACTCTTCCTACGAGCAGTACTTC. The chain combines TRBV5-8 with TRBJ2-7; 8 bases fit TRBD1. Trimming took 4 bases from V and 1 from J; bases not matched to a gene: 7. The CDR3 runs to 15 residues. Per the germline V gene, CDR1 is SGHTS and CDR2 is YDEGEE. The complete variable domain, with remaining parts taken from reference TRBV5-8 and TRBJ2-7, reads EAGVTQSPTHLIKTRGQQATLRCSPISGHTSVYWYQQALGLGLQFLLWYDEGEERNRGNFPPRFSGRQFPNYSSELNVNALELEDSALYLCASSRDRYSSYEQYFGPGTRLTVT.

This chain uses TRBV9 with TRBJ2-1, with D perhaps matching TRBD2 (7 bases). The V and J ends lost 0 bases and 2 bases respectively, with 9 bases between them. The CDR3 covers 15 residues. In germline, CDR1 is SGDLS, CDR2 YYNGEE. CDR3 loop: CASSVDGGPYNEQFF. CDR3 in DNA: TGTGCCAGCAGCGTAGACGGGGGGCCCTACAATGAGCAGTTCTTC.

The CDR3 DNA reads TGTGCCAGCAGCCCCTATAGGGGGTCGGGGGGGCCGGCAGATACGCAGTATTTT. Its protein is CASSPYRGSGGPADTQYF. The V call is TRBV7-8, the J call TRBJ2-3, with 8 bases identical to TRBD2. The CDR3 is 18 amino acids. Germline CDR1 SGHVS, CDR2 FQNEAQ. V was clipped by 5 bases and J by 4 bases; unmatched bases: 17.

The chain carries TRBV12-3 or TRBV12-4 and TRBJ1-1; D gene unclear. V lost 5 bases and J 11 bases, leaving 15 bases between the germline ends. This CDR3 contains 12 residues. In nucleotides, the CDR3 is TGTGCCAGCAGTCCCACTCCGAAAGGGGCTTTCTTT. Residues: CASSPTPKGAFF.

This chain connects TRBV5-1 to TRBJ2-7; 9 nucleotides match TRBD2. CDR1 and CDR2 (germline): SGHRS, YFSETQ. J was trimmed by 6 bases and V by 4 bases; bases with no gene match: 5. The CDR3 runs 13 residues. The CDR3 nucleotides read TGCGCCAGCAGCCCCTTAGCGGGGGTCGAGCAGTACTTC. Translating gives CASSPLAGVEQYF.

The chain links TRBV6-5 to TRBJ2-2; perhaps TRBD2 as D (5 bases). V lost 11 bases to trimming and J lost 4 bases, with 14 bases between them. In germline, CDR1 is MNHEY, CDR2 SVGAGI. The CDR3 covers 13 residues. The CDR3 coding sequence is TGTGCCGGACTCAGAGACCTCACCGGGGAGCTGTTTTTT. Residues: CAGLRDLTGELFF.